This TCR beta chain was sequenced for a study of shared clonotypes between healthy human individuals. Method: immunoSEQ multiplex PCR; TCRdb's copy keeps in-frame clones and lacks some. The table shows about 2,200,000 clones, with 90% to 95% occurring only once. Naive CD8 cells comprised CD45RO-negative, CCR7-positively selected cells, excluding terminally differentiated effector memory CD45RA+ cells. This TCR was recovered from a man between 18 and 29 years old in good health. Some clones in this sample may be carry-over from other donors' samples. Sequenced sample: naive CD8+ T cells from PBMCs.

DNA of the CDR3: TGTGCCAGCAGTTTATCGGGGAGGATGGGAGGCTATGGCTACACCTTC. Translation gives CASSLSGRMGGYGYTF. The chain recombines TRBV27 with TRBJ1-2; the D is unclear. This CDR3 region has 16 residues. Deletions cut 0 bases from V and 4 bases from J, with 15 bases between. Per the germline V gene, CDR1 is MNHEY and CDR2 is SMNVEV (reference sequence).